A single T cell receptor (beta chain) is shown here with its context. What this receptor recognizes is not known. Base qualities were left out, and no much larger clone turns up one base away. The source of the sample is a study of CD8 T cells in ankylosing spondylitis (dated by TCRdb to 2016 to 2017). Background on the whole study: The study set out to find disease-linked TCR variants by profiling T cell receptor beta repertoires in ankylosing spondylitis patients and healthy donors. The whole study cohort included under 140 healthy donors and about two dozen ankylosing spondylitis patients. Peripheral blood was sampled, and synovial fluid was additionally collected from ankylosing spondylitis patients.

What the study reported, not specific to this receptor: The disease-linked clones showed a CD8+ phenotype and occurred at relatively low frequencies in peripheral blood. A TCR beta motif of seven or eight highly homologous amino acid variants appeared characteristic of blood from ankylosing spondylitis patients. Significant enrichment of the disease-linked clones was reported in matched synovial fluid samples from ankylosing spondylitis patients. Some TCR beta motif variants had previously been reported in synovial fluid and blood of reactive arthritis patients, which suggested common disease-initiation mechanisms.

TCRdb names Illumina HiSeq 2500 as the instrument used. Quantitative 5'-RACE with molecular barcodes was the method used to prepare the TCR beta libraries. The published analysis was carried out like this. A new computational method, built on a probabilistic model of VDJ rearrangement, was used to identify disease-linked TCR variants. The public reads were reprocessed in TCRdb via fastp at Q25 and MiXCR, keeping in-frame beta chains. Duplicate CDR3 protein sequences are folded into a single record with the most common DNA and genes. The V and J calls come from TCRdb's annotation, not from the publication. This sample has some 840,000 distinct CDR3 sequences in its table, and 10% to 15% of those were observed once. In total, the top ten clones hold more than 0.5% of the sample. At the junction V is shortened by 0 bases and J by 4 bases, with 13 bases in between. From cysteine to phenylalanine, the CDR3 is 15 amino acids long. The kept DNA is CDR3 alone, 45 bases in frame from the first base. Based on the germline V gene (reference sequence), the CDR1 and CDR2 sequences are DFQATT and SNEGSKA.

Sequenced: blood, either unsorted or a sorted T cell fraction (not recorded which). The TCR was taken from a male donor with ankylosing spondylitis. The chain is made from TRBV20-1 and TRBJ2-1, with no D gene named confidently. CDR3 reads: CSARDPDHTYNEQFF. The DNA is as follows: TGCAGTGCTAGAGACCCGGACCATACATACAATGAGCAGTTCTTC.